This TCR beta chain was sequenced during a study of blood T cell repertoires in COVID-19. The CDR3 sequence is 12 residues long. The V and J ends lost 5 bases and 9 bases respectively, with 13 bases between them. Looked up from germline, CDR1 is SGHAT and CDR2 is FQNNGV. This clone was counted once. Sequencing used immunoSEQ multiplex PCR; TCRdb keeps in-frame clones, though not all of them. Among just under 150,000 clones listed, about 89% were seen once. This clonotype was sampled from a man in his fifties who had recovered from COVID-19. Sequencing was performed on peripheral blood. The chain carries TRBV11-2 and TRBJ2-5; D unresolved. DNA of the CDR3: TGTGCCAGCAGCCCAACCCCCTTAGCCCAGTACTTC. It codes for CASSPTPLAQYF.